The T cell receptor beta chain described here comes from a study of HIV-infected children after antiretroviral therapy interruption. The overall study: Weeks 0, 48 and 150 were sampled under continuous treatment.

The J segment lost 5 bases and the V segment lost 6 bases, leaving 8 bases of the junction unmatched. Germline-derived CDR1 and CDR2 are LNHDA and SQIVND (reference sequence). The CDR3 has 15 residues. Treatment denoted: PENTA 11 planned treatment interruption arm or continuous ART arm. Only samples with at least 5 million viable PBMCs qualified. Unique molecular identifiers were included in an RNA-based 3' RACE TCR library. One entry per CDR3 protein, called by TCRdb with MiXCR from the 3' RACE reads. The profile shows fewer than 20,000 distinct CDR3 sequences, nearly 3.5% of them singletons. The specimen comprised CD45RA+ CD4+ T cells from PBMCs, sampled from a donor given antiretroviral therapy, either interrupted or continuous. Subset indicated: naive CD4+ CD45RA+ CD45RO- T cells. This clonotype was obtained from a child between 2 and 17 years old with HIV. This chain joins TRBV19 and TRBJ1-5; 9 positions agree with TRBD1. The CDR3 DNA is TGTGCCAGTAGAGTAACAGGGGGCGCGGATCAGCCCCAGCATTTT. It yields the protein CASRVTGGADQPQHF.